This TCR beta chain was documented in a study of regulatory T cells in long-lasting Graves disease. This clonotype was recorded at least ten times. Arm-PCR of CDR3 regions and iRepertoire HTBI primers were the basis on which TCR beta libraries were built. TCRdb re-called the multiplex PCR reads with MiXCR, one entry per CDR3 protein. Here the sample spans about half a million distinct CDR3 sequences, 12% being singletons. This CDR3 has 21 amino acids. CDR1 SQVTM and CDR2 ANQGSEA come from the germline V gene. V was clipped by 0 bases and J by 3 bases; unmatched bases: 18. Time point in this sample: newly diagnosed GD, antithyroid drugs for less than 3 months. The TCR library was made from RNA extracted from PBMCs. This sample was shared with a second study, whose subject was T cells in Graves' hyperthyroidism and ophthalmopathy.

This material consisted of peripheral blood mononuclear cells (PBMCs), taken at new diagnosis, from a patient treated with antithyroid drugs. The chain employs TRBV29-1 and TRBJ2-3, with 13 bases that match TRBD2. The clonotype originates from a woman aged 25 to 39 with Graves disease. In DNA, the CDR3 is TGCAGCGTTGAAGACCCCATTGACAGACTAGCGGGAGGAGTTAGGACAGATACGCAGTATTTT. This sequence encodes CSVEDPIDRLAGGVRTDTQYF.